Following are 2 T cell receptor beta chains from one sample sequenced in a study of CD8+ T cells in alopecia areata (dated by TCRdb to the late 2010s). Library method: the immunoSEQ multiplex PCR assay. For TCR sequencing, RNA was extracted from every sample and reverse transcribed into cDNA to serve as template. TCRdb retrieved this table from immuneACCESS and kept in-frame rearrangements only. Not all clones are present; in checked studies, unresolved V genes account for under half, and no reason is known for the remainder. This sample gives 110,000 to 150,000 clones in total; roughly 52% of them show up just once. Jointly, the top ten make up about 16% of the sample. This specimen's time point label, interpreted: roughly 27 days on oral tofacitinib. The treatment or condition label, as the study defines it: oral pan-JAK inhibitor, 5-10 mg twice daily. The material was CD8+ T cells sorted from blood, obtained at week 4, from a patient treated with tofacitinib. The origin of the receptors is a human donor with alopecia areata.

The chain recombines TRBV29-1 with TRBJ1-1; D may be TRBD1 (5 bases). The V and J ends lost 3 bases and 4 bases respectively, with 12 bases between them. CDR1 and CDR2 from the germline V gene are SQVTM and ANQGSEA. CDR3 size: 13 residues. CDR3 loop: CSVDWAGSTEAFF. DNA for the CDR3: TGCAGCGTTGATTGGGCAGGGAGCACTGAAGCTTTCTTT.

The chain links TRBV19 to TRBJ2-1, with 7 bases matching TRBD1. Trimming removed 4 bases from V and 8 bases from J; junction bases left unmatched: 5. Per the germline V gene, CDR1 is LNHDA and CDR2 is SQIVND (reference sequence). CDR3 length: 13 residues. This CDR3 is CASSTGGIDEQFF. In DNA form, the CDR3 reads TGTGCCAGTAGTACAGGGGGAATCGATGAGCAGTTCTTC.